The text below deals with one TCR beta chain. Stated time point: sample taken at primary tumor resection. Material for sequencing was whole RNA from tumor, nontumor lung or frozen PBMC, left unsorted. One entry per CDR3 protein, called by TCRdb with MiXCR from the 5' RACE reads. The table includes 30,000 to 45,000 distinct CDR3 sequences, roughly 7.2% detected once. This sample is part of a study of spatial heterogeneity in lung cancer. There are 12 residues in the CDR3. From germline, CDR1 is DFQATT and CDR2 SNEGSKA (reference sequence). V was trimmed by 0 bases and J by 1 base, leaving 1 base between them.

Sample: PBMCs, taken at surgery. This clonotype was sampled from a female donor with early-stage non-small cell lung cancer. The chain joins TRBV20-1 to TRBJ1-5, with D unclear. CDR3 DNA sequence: TGCAGTGCTAGAGAAAGCAATCAGCCCCAGCATTTT. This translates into CSARESNQPQHF.